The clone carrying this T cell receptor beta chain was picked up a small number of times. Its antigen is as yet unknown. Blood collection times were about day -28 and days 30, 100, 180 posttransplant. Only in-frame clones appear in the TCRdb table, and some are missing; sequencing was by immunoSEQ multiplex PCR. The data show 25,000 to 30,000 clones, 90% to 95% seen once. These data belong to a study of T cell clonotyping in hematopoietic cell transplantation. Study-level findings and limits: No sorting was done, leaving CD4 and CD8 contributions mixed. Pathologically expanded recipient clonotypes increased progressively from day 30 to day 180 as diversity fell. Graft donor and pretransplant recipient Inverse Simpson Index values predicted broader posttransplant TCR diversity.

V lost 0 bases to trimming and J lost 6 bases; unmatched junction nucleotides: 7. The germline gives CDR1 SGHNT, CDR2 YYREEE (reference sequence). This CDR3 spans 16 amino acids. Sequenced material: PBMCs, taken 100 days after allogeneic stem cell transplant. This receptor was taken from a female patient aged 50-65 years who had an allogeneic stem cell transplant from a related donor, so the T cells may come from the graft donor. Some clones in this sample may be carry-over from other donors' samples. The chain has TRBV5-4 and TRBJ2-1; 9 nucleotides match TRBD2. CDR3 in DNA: TGTGCCAGCAGCTTGGGAGGCGGGGGGGCACCCAATGAGCAGTTCTTC. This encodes CASSLGGGGAPNEQFF.